This T cell receptor beta chain was sequenced in a study of OX40 agonist ivuxolimab in advanced cancers. Here immunoSEQ multiplex PCR was the method, and the copy in TCRdb shows in-frame clones only, minus some. The sample carries fewer than 85,000 clones, 80% to 90% recorded once. The TCR comes from an adult with an advanced solid tumor such as melanoma, head and neck, liver or kidney cancer. Specimen: CD4+ or CD8+ T cells sorted from blood, collected in a trial of the OX40 agonist ivuxolimab.

The CDR3 loop is CASSFAPSGGDQETQYF. The CDR3, as DNA: TGCGCCAGCAGCTTCGCCCCTAGCGGGGGGGACCAAGAGACCCAGTACTTC. The chain carries TRBV5-1 and TRBJ2-5; 12 nucleotides line up with TRBD2. The V segment lost 2 bases and the J segment 0 bases; nucleotides outside the gene matches: 5. Germline CDR1 SGHRS, CDR2 YFSETQ. The CDR3 runs to 17 residues.